This T cell receptor beta chain comes out of a study of T cells after yellow fever vaccination. Overall study findings and caveats: A large majority of primary-vaccination clones showed up again after the booster (roughly 96% CD4, approximately 90% CD8). Peaking faster, on day 5 versus 15, the secondary response was nonetheless weaker. Some clonotypes were seen in both the CD4 and the CD8 compartments. These made up a small share and likely arose from convergent recombination.

5'RACE template switching generated TCR cDNA, adding a universal primer site and UMIs. TCRdb re-called the 5' RACE reads through MiXCR, storing one row per CDR3 protein. The repertoire consists of hundreds of thousands of distinct CDR3 sequences, with approximately 12% occurring once and the leading ten covering over 13%. Trimming removed 0 bases at V and 0 bases at J, with 3 bases between. CDR1 and CDR2 (germline): DFQATT, SNEGSKA (reference sequence). The CDR3 length is 12 residues. This clonotype was seen more than once but under ten times. What it binds is unknown. This sequence joins TRBV20-1 and TRBJ2-7, with D unclear. The sequence was obtained from a man aged 25-45 years who received the YFV17D yellow fever vaccine. The source was PBMCs, collected on the day of the yellow fever booster vaccination. Here the CDR3 DNA reads TGCAGTGCTAGAGAACACTCCTACGAGCAGTACTTC. The encoded protein is CSAREHSYEQYF.